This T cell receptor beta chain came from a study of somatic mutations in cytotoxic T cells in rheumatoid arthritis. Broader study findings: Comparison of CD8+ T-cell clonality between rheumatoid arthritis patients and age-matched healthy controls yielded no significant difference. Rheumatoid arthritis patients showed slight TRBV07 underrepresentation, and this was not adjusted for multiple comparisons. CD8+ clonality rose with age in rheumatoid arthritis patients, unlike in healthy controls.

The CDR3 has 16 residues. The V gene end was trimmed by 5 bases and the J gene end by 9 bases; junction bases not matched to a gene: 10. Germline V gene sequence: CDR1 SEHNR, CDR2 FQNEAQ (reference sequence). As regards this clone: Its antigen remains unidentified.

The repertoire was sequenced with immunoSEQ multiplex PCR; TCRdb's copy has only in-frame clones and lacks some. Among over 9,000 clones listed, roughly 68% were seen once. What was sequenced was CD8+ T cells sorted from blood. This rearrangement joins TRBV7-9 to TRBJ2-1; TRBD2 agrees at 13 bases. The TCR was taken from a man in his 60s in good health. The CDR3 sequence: CASSHYTSGRGGEQFF. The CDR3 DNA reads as TGTGCCAGCAGCCACTATACTAGCGGGAGGGGTGGTGAGCAGTTCTTC.